What follows are 4 T cell receptor beta chains derived from one specimen sequenced in a study of blood T cell repertoires in COVID-19. Only in-frame clones appear in the TCRdb table, and some are missing; sequencing was by immunoSEQ multiplex PCR. The sample contains almost 250,000 clones, about 82% of which appear only once. The sequenced material came from peripheral blood. Source of these receptors: a woman at least 80 years old with COVID-19, enrolled during active disease.

The chain recombines TRBV28 with TRBJ1-2; 8 nucleotides line up with TRBD1. The CDR3 totals 15 residues. In germline, CDR1 is MDHEN, CDR2 SYDVKM. V dropped 4 bases and J dropped 3; count of bases not matched to a gene: 7. The CDR3 nucleotides are TGTGCCAGCAGTTCCCGGACAGGGAGGGACTATGGCTACACCTTC. It encodes CASSSRTGRDYGYTF.

V usage is TRBV5-6 and J usage is TRBJ1-3, with 7 positions matching TRBD1. The CDR3 is made up of 13 amino acids. V was pared by 3 bases and J by 5 bases, with 2 bases of the junction left unmatched. Germline V gives CDR1 SGHDT, CDR2 YYEEEE. Here the CDR3 DNA reads TGTGCCAGCAGCTGGGACAGACGAAACACCATATATTTT. Translated: CASSWDRRNTIYF.

V usage is TRBV6-5 and J usage is TRBJ1-1; TRBD1 is a possible D gene (6 bases). With 3 bases removed from V and 8 bases from J, the gap between germline ends came to 10 bases. The V gene's germline CDR1 is MNHEY and CDR2 SVGAGI. This CDR3 comprises 12 residues. The CDR3 DNA reads as TGTGCCAGCAGTTATACAGGGTTCGAAGCTTTCTTT. This codes for CASSYTGFEAFF.

The J gene is TRBJ1-1, the V gene TRBV27, with TRBD1 as a possible D gene (5 bases). The CDR3 runs to 15 residues. Trimming took 2 bases from V and 7 from J, leaving 17 bases between them. CDR1 and CDR2 (germline): MNHEY, SMNVEV (reference sequence). CDR3 bases: TGTGCCAGCAGTTTAAGAGTCACGGCGGACAATGAAGCTTTCTTT. Its translation: CASSLRVTADNEAFF.